This T cell receptor (beta chain) was retrieved from a study of T cells in Graves' hyperthyroidism and ophthalmopathy. On the study more broadly: Blood was drawn when the patient was first diagnosed and still untreated.

Each diagnosis was grounded in clinical symptoms, serum thyroxine and TRAb, thyroid ultrasound, and orbital computed tomography. This clonotype came up many times. This may be a read error, as it is one base from a much larger clone. Template material for amplifying TCR beta CDR3 regions consisted of RNA transcripts. The HTBI set primed first-round TCR CDR3 RT-PCR. TCRdb fed the multiplex PCR reads into MiXCR, producing one record per CDR3 protein. The table records roughly 56,000 distinct CDR3 sequences, about 50% of them present only once. The germline V gene encodes CDR1 LNHNV and CDR2 YYDKDF (reference sequence). The CDR3 sequence is 17 residues long. V shed 1 base and J shed 4 bases, with 17 bases lying between them.

The sequence derives from a woman in her thirties with Graves' ophthalmopathy. The V call is TRBV15, the J call TRBJ2-1, with TRBD2 as a possible D gene (5 bases). Sequenced material: blood. As DNA, the CDR3 is TGTGCCACCAGCAGAGGTAAGTCTAGCACGGGATACAATGAGCAGTTCTTC. It encodes CATSRGKSSTGYNEQFF.